This T cell receptor (beta chain) was captured in a study of T-cell reconstitution after alpha-beta-depleted transplantation in children. The CDR3 has 19 amino acids. Germline values: CDR1 SGHDN, CDR2 FVKESK. The V and J ends lost 0 bases and 3 bases, in that order; junction bases with no gene match: 10. The TCRbeta library incorporated unique molecular identifiers. A single record per CDR3 protein comes from TCRdb applying MiXCR to the PCR reads. The sample yields roughly 24,000 distinct CDR3 sequences, roughly a tenth seen once. The source material was PBMCs from the stem cell graft donor, sampled from the stem cell graft. The chain combines TRBV14 with TRBJ2-7, with 14 bases lining up with TRBD2. This receptor was identified in a human donor who donated a stem cell graft to a child with chronic granulomatous disease. This CDR3 is CASSQEGTSGGPRDYEQYF. The CDR3 bases are TGTGCCAGCAGCCAAGAGGGGACTAGCGGGGGACCCAGGGACTACGAGCAGTACTTC. Filled out from reference TRBV14 and TRBJ2-7, the complete variable domain reads EAGVTQFPSHSVIEKGQTVTLRCDPISGHDNLYWYRRVMGKEIKFLLHFVKESKQDESGMPNNRFLAERTGGTYSTLKVQPAELEDSGVYFCASSQEGTSGGPRDYEQYFGPGTRLTVT.